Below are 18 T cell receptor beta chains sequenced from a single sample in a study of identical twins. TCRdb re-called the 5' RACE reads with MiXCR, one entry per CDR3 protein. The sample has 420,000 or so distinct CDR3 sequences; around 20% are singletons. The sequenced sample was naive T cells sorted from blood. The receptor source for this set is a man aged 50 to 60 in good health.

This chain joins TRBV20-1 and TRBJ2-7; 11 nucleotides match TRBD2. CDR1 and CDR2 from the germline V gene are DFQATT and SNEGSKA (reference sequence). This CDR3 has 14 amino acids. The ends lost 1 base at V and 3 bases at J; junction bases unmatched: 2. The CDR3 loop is CSARASGRLYEQYF. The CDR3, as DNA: TGCAGTGCTAGAGCTAGCGGGAGGCTCTACGAGCAGTACTTC.

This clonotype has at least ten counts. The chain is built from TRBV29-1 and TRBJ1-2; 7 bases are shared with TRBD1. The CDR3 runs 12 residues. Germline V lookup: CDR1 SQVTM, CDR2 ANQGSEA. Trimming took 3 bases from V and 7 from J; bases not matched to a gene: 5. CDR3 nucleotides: TGCAGCGTTGATAACAGGGGCCGTGGCTACACCTTC. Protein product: CSVDNRGRGYTF.

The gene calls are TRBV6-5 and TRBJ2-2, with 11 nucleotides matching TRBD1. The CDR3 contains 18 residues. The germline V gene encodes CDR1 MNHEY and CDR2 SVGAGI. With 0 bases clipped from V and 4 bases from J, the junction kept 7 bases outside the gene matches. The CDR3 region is CASSYSMTGTGGTGELFF. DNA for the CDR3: TGTGCCAGCAGTTACTCGATGACCGGGACAGGGGGCACCGGGGAGCTGTTTTTT.

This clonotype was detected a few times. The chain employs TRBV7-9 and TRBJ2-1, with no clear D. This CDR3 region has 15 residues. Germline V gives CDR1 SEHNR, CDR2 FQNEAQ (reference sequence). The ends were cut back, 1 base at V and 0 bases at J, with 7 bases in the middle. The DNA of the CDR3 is TGTGCCAGCAGCTTAGTCGCCATCTCCTACAATGAGCAGTTCTTC. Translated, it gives CASSLVAISYNEQFF.

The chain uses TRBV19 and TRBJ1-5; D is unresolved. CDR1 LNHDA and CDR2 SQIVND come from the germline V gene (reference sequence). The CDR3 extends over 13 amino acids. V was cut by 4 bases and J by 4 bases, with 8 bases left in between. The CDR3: CASSKTANQPQHF. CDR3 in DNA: TGTGCCAGTAGTAAGACGGCAAATCAGCCCCAGCATTTT.

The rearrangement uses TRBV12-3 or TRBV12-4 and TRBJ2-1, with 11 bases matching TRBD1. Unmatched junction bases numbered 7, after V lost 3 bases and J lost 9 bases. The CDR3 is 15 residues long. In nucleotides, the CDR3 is TGTGCCAGCAGTTTGGACAGGGGGCTTCAGAGTGAGCAGTTCTTC. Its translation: CASSLDRGLQSEQFF.

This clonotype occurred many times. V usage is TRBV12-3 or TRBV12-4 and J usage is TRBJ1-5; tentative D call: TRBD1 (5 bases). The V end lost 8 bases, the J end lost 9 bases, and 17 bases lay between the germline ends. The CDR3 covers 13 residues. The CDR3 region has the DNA TGTGCCAGCTCTTGGGAGGGGAACGGGCCCCAGCATTTT. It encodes CASSWEGNGPQHF.

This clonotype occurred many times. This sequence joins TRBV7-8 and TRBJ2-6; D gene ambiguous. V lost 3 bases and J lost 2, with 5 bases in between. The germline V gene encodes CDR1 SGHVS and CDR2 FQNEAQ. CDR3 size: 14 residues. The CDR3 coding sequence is TGTGCCAGCAGCTTGAGCGCTGGGGCCAACGTCCTGACTTTC. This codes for CASSLSAGANVLTF.

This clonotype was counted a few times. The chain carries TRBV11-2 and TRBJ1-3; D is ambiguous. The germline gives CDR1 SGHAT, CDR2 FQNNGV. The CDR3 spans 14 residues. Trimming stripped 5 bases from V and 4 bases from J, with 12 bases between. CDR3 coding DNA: TGTGCCAGCAGCCTACAGCGTCAAGGAAACACCATATATTTT. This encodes CASSLQRQGNTIYF.

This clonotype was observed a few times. CDR3 loop: CASSGGTARNEKLFF. DNA of the CDR3: TGTGCCAGCAGCGGGGGGACAGCCCGTAATGAAAAACTGTTTTTT. This chain connects TRBV7-2 to TRBJ1-4; 7 bases map to TRBD1. The CDR3 has 15 amino acids. J gave up 4 bases and V 5 bases, and 7 bases lay outside the gene matches. The V gene's germline CDR1 is SGHTA and CDR2 FQGNSA. The whole variable domain, remainder taken from reference TRBV7-2 and TRBJ1-4, is GAGVSQSPSNKVTEKGKDVELRCDPISGHTALYWYRQSLGQGLEFLIYFQGNSAPDKSGLPSDRFSAERTGGSVSTLTIQRTQQEDSAVYLCASSGGTARNEKLFFGSGTQLSVL.

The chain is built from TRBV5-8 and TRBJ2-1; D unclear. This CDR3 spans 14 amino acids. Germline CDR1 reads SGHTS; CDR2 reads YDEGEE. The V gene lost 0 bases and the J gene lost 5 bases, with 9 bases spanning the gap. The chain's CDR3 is CASSLVTRNNEQFF. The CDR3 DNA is TGTGCCAGCAGCTTGGTAACTCGGAACAATGAGCAGTTCTTC.

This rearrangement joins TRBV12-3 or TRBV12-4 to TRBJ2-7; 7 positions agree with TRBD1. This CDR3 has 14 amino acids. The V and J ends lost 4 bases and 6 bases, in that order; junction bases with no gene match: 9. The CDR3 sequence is CASSWGQTRSEQYF. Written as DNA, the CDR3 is TGTGCCAGCAGTTGGGGACAGACTCGGTCCGAGCAGTACTTC.

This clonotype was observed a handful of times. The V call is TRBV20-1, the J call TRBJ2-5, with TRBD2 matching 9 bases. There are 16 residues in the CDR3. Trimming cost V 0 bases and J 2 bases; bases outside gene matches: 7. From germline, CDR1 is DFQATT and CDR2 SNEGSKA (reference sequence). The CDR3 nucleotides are TGCAGTGCTAGAGATTGGCCTAGCGGGGAGCAAGAGACCCAGTACTTC. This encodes CSARDWPSGEQETQYF.

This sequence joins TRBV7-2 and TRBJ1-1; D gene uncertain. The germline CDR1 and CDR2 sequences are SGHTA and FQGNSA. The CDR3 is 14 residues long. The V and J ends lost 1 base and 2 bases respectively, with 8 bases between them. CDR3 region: CASSLVSINTEAFF. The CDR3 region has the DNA TGTGCCAGCAGCTTAGTGTCCATAAACACTGAAGCTTTCTTT.

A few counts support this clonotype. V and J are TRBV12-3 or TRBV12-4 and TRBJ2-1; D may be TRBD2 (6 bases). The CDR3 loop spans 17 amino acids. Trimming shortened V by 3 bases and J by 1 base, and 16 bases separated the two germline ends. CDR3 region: CASSFSPGRGSYNEQFF. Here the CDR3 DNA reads TGTGCCAGCAGTTTCTCCCCTGGGCGGGGATCCTACAATGAGCAGTTCTTC.

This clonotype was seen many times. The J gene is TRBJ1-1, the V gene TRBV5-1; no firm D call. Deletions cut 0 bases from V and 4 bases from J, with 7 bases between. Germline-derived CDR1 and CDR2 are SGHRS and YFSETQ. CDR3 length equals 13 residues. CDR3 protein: CASSLGVSTEAFF. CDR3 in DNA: TGCGCCAGCAGCTTGGGGGTAAGCACTGAAGCTTTCTTT.

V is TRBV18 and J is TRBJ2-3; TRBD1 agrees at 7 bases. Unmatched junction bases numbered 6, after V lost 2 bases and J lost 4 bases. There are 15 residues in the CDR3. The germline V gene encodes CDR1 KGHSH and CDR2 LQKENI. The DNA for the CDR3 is TGTGCCAGCTCACCAATAGGGGGCAATGCAGATACGCAGTATTTT. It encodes CASSPIGGNADTQYF.

The CDR3 coding sequence is TGTGCCAGCAGCTTAACCCCCAGGCAGCAAGAGACCCAGTACTTC. Protein: CASSLTPRQQETQYF. The rearrangement uses TRBV11-2 and TRBJ2-5; D gene uncertain. CDR1 and CDR2 from the germline V gene are SGHAT and FQNNGV. The CDR3 totals 15 residues. V lost 2 bases and J 2 bases, leaving 12 bases between the germline ends.